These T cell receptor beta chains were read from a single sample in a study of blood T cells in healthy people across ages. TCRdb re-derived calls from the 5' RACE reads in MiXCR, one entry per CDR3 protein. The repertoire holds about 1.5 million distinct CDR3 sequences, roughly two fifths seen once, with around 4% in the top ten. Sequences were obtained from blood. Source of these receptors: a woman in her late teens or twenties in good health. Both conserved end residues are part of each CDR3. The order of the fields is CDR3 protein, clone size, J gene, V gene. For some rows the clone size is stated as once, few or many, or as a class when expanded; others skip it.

CASSQRLAGDNEQFF	few	TRBJ2-1	TRBV5-1
CASSDRVSNQPQHF	.	TRBJ1-5	TRBV2
CATSRVGVQETQYF	.	TRBJ2-5	TRBV15
CASSYVGQRKLDTQYF	.	TRBJ2-3	TRBV7-8
CASSRPLGRGGLSYNEQFF	.	TRBJ2-1	TRBV3-1
CASSVGRDGTYGYTF	.	TRBJ1-2	TRBV9
CASSLSSERYF	.	TRBJ2-7	TRBV5-6
CASSPWTGQGTEAFF	.	TRBJ1-1	TRBV9
CASSLKTGGKVAGLYEQYF	.	.	TRBV27
CSVFDGNQPQHF	.	TRBJ1-5	TRBV29-1
CASSGVAGGHSYEQYF	few	TRBJ2-7	TRBV7-8
CSVAPGQGYEQYF	many	TRBJ2-7	TRBV29-1
CASSPLSSGGPKGTQYF	many	TRBJ2-5	TRBV6-5
CASSYSGLARGEETQYF	few	TRBJ2-5	TRBV6-2/TRBV6-3
CASSPTGALAKNIQYF	.	TRBJ2-4	TRBV7-2
CSARDPLSGGNNEQFF	few	TRBJ2-1	TRBV20-1
CASIKTSGGTTDTQYF	.	TRBJ2-3	TRBV12-3/TRBV12-4
CASSPTRGTAYSNQPQHF	.	TRBJ1-5	TRBV27
CATTDIRNTDTQYF	few	TRBJ2-3	TRBV6-2/TRBV6-3
CASSYRGISYGYTF	few	TRBJ1-2	TRBV7-9
CASSEEAGPYEQYF	once	.	TRBV10-2
CAWGNRETQYF	.	TRBJ2-5	TRBV30
CASSLVTGTNEQYF	.	TRBJ2-7	TRBV7-2
CAISGSDSRSYNEQFF	many	TRBJ2-1	TRBV10-3
CAISDDRDIQIEQFF	many	TRBJ2-1	TRBV10-3
CASSSASGRSYNEQFF	many	TRBJ2-1	TRBV7-9
CASSARGTSGVTGELFF	few	TRBJ2-2	TRBV3-1
CASSLAGWSYGELFF	few	TRBJ2-2	TRBV7-2
CAIREGTDANYGYTF	few	TRBJ1-2	TRBV10-3
CASSTDRKRYNEQFF	once	TRBJ2-1	TRBV28
CASRGSQNIQYF	.	TRBJ2-4	TRBV28
CASSQEDWVGREKLFF	.	TRBJ1-4	TRBV4-2
CNAPVRATTSGANVLTF	.	TRBJ2-6	TRBV29-1
CASSLQGQGFDEQFF	few	TRBJ2-1	TRBV6-2/TRBV6-3
CASSCLQGLCGDTQYF	.	TRBJ2-3	TRBV27
CATSQGWQETQYF	once	TRBJ2-5	TRBV4-1
CASSSTRETQYF	few	TRBJ2-5	TRBV7-9
CATGENYGYTF	few	TRBJ1-2	TRBV25-1
CASSYPQGTRYGYTF	few	TRBJ1-2	TRBV6-2/TRBV6-3
CASSQLKLAGEGNEQFF	.	TRBJ2-1	TRBV3-1
CASSQGDAAYYNEQFF	.	TRBJ2-1	TRBV4-2
CASRSPHGPGDEQFF	.	TRBJ2-1	TRBV12-3/TRBV12-4
CSARGQGTGGTDTQYF	many	TRBJ2-3	TRBV20-1
CSVERSGALTDTQYF	.	TRBJ2-3	TRBV29-1
CASSLGRGRDGYTF	few	TRBJ1-2	TRBV7-9
CASVRVGYTF	.	TRBJ1-2	TRBV2